The entry below gives a single T cell receptor beta chain sequence along with its context. Its antigen target is currently unknown. It has no much larger one-base neighbor in the sample; base qualities were not kept. The data were obtained in a study of beta chain features in type 1 diabetes (dated 2018 in TCRdb). Concerning the study at large: Mean age, gender distribution, total cell number and subset yield were not different between patients and healthy donors. A total of approximately 99,000,000 sorted cells were examined across all samples, and RNA yield correlated strongly with the number of cells per subset. In the study, recently diagnosed type 1 diabetes patients and matched healthy donors were compared on the TCRB repertoires of their sorted circulating CD4+ T cell subsets. Regulatory and stem cell-like memory subsets were obtained from only 8 patients and roughly 8 healthy donors, while naive and central memory subsets were obtained from all 30 or so donors.

CDR1 SQVTM and CDR2 ANQGSEA are derived from the germline V gene. There are 14 amino acids in the CDR3, from cysteine to phenylalanine inclusive. The retained sequence is limited to the CDR3, 42 bases, with the frame set at the first base. V has 6 bases trimmed and J has 5 bases trimmed; junction bases matching no gene number 8. The investigation overall reported the following: Fewer insertions and more nucleotide deletions at VDJ recombination sites were observed in patients with type 1 diabetes, implying thymic rearrangement abnormalities. Because small numbers of individuals were included in the HLA sub-analyses, any influence of HLA type on TCRB rearrangement was left unresolved. Shorter templates might be favored by PCR, yet because patient and control samples were amplified and corrected together, any such skew would affect both groups equally. Type 1 diabetes patients showed a moderate but significant shortening of TCRB CDR3 length in all four CD4+ subsets. The naive, central memory and regulatory TCRB repertoires appeared to resemble one another more closely among patients than among healthy donors. Because cDNA rather than genomic DNA was sequenced, highly expressing activated cells could have been over-represented, although no difference in activation and CD3 levels was found between groups.

The High Capacity cDNA Reverse Transcription Kit was used to reverse transcribe all of the isolated RNA, meaning that expressed TCRB transcripts were what got sequenced. Deep immunoSEQ sequencing was performed on naive, central memory and regulatory T cell samples, with an average of roughly 3.6 million total reads per sample. After sorted cells were lysed in RLT buffer, RNA was extracted with DNase-treated RNeasy Micro or Mini kits, with the choice depending on cell number. Each cell subset was processed separately to prevent cross-contamination, with patient and healthy donor samples processed together. Using the immunoSEQ multiplex PCR, TCRB sequences were amplified from cDNA into 87-bp fragments spanning the CDR3 region. Amplicons were sequenced on the Illumina HiSeq platform. Under the source paper's analysis protocol: PCR bias was computationally corrected using synthetic template baselines, reads within Hamming distance 2 were collapsed, and singletons that could not be merged were discarded. Reads were aligned against IMGT to assign V, D and J genes, CDR3 length and insertions or deletions at six rearrangement sites. Within each subset, clonotype counts were normalized to sorted cell number, and only after that were true diversity and Gini coefficients computed with the tcR R package. The overlap coefficient, calculated on TCRB nucleotide sequences, was used to quantify repertoire sharing. As a proxy for the pre-selection repertoire, out-of-frame TCRB sequences from naive cells were analyzed. TCRdb mirrors the immuneACCESS table, restricted to in-frame sequences. Some clones are absent from its copies; in checked studies, under half trace to an unresolved V gene, and the reason for the others is unknown. V and J calls and clone size are given by that table; D and trimming were obtained from the DNA. A total of just over 600,000 clones appear in this sample, 15% to 17% of them only once. Jointly, the top ten make up about 0.087% of the sample.

Each donor gave one peripheral blood draw, averaging approximately 120 mL, which was collected into heparinised tubes. Naive, central memory, regulatory and stem cell-like memory CD4+ T cells were sorted on a BD FACSAria II using a panel including CD45RO, CCR7, CD25, CD127, CD95 and CD27. A purity above 98% was achieved for all sorted populations. PBMCs were isolated right away by Lymphoprep density gradient centrifugation and were stained directly, without culture. Samples were stained and sorted in pairs, with one healthy donor and one patient per experiment, so that batch effects were minimized.

Sequenced input: naive CD4+ T cells from blood. The cell subset or site label on this specimen signifies: true naive CD4+ T cells. The rearrangement combines TRBV29-1 with TRBJ2-4; TRBD1 matches 9 bases in the middle. This receptor was taken from a man in his late teens or twenties in good health. The CDR3 corresponds to CSVNRGPAENIQYF. The DNA sequence reads TGCAGCGTAAACAGGGGGCCTGCTGAAAACATTCAGTACTTC. Here the CDR3 is joined to the reference TRBV29-1 and TRBJ2-4 genes, and the full variable domain is: SAVISQKPSRDICQRGTSLTIQCQVDSQVTMMFWYRQQPGQSLTLIATANQGSEATYESGFVIDKFPISRPNLTFSTLTVSNMSPEDSSIYLCSVNRGPAENIQYFGAGTRLSVL.